The sequence of this T cell receptor (beta chain) was determined in a study of T-cell memory formation after mild COVID-19. V shed 0 bases and J 7 bases; nucleotides not matched to a gene: 7. Germline CDR1 reads MNHEY; CDR2 reads SVGEGT. CDR3 length equals 15 residues. From the 5' RACE reads, TCRdb called clonotypes with MiXCR, one entry per CDR3 protein. The repertoire consists of roughly 150,000 distinct CDR3 sequences, with roughly 15% occurring once and the leading ten covering approximately 14%. The TCR comes from an adult woman who had mild COVID-19 (a few samples of this study predate the infection). Cell type and time point are not known. V usage is TRBV6-2 or TRBV6-3 and J usage is TRBJ2-5; 8 positions agree with TRBD2. Input material: PBMCs or a T cell subset sorted from them (not recorded which). The CDR3: CASSYSSGGQVTQYF. The CDR3 region has the DNA TGTGCCAGCAGTTACTCGAGCGGGGGTCAGGTGACCCAGTACTTC.